The clone carrying this T cell receptor beta chain has only one observation. Trimming left V 4 bases short and J 7 bases short, with 14 bases between. CDR3 size: 14 residues. CDR1 and CDR2 from the germline V gene are SGHVS and FNYEAQ. The entry originates in a study of OX40 agonist ivuxolimab in advanced cancers. Produced via immunoSEQ multiplex PCR; TCRdb's table is partial and in-frame only. Of 77,000 or so clones in the sample, 85% to 95% were seen once. The TCR was taken from an adult with an advanced solid tumor such as melanoma, head and neck, liver or kidney cancer. The rearrangement uses TRBV7-6 and TRBJ1-5; no clear D. The sample consisted of CD4+ or CD8+ T cells sorted from blood, taken in a trial of the OX40 agonist ivuxolimab. In DNA form, the CDR3 reads TGTGCCAGCAGCTCGTCCCGGGCCTCCCAGCCCCAGCATTTT. Residues: CASSSSRASQPQHF.